The rows below give T cell receptor beta chains drawn from one sample of a study of spatial heterogeneity in lung cancer. TCRdb ran MiXCR on the 5' RACE reads and lists one entry per CDR3 protein. In the table there are 39,000 or so distinct CDR3 sequences, 6% to 8% of which are singletons. Specimen: PBMCs, collected at surgery. Receptors originate from a male donor with early-stage non-small cell lung cancer. Each CDR3 is given with its conserved first and last residue. Each record gives: D gene, clone size, V gene, J gene, CDR3 DNA, CDR3 protein. A D gene is named only where the DNA matches it firmly. The size of a clone is reported for some rows only, either as once, few or many, or as a class for expanded clones.

d_call: NA; clone_size: NA; v_call: TRBV28; j_call: TRBJ1-6; cdr3_nt: TGTGCCAGCAGTTTCCCTACAGTAAATTCACCCCTCCACTTT; cdr3_aa: CASSFPTVNSPLHF
d_call: TRBD2; clone_size: many; v_call: TRBV10-3; j_call: TRBJ2-2; cdr3_nt: TGTGCCATCAGTCGAGCGGGGTTGACCGGGGAGCTGTTTTTT; cdr3_aa: CAISRAGLTGELFF
d_call: TRBD1; clone_size: many; v_call: TRBV20-1; j_call: TRBJ1-2; cdr3_nt: TGCAGTGCTAGCCCTCCGACAGGGGGCGGCGGCTACACCTTC; cdr3_aa: CSASPPTGGGGYTF
d_call: NA; clone_size: many; v_call: TRBV7-2; j_call: TRBJ2-1; cdr3_nt: TGTGCCAGCAGCTTAGTAGGCAGGGTGGGCAATGAGCAGTTCTTC; cdr3_aa: CASSLVGRVGNEQFF
d_call: NA; clone_size: many; v_call: TRBV12-3/TRBV12-4; j_call: TRBJ2-7; cdr3_nt: TGTGCCAGCAGTTTTGGTAGGGGCCCTGCCTACGAGCAGTACTTC; cdr3_aa: CASSFGRGPAYEQYF
d_call: NA; clone_size: many; v_call: TRBV6-1; j_call: TRBJ2-5; cdr3_nt: TGTGCCAGCAGTGAAGCGTGGACCCCCGATGTAGAGACCCAGTACTTC; cdr3_aa: CASSEAWTPDVETQYF
d_call: TRBD2; clone_size: many; v_call: TRBV5-1; j_call: TRBJ2-3; cdr3_nt: TGCGCCAGCAGCATCGGGACTAGCGGGAAAACAGATACGCAGTATTTT; cdr3_aa: CASSIGTSGKTDTQYF
d_call: NA; clone_size: NA; v_call: TRBV11-2; j_call: TRBJ2-3; cdr3_nt: TGTGCCAGCAGCCGTCGAGGCGGGATAAGCACAGATACGCAGTATTTT; cdr3_aa: CASSRRGGISTDTQYF
d_call: TRBD2; clone_size: few; v_call: TRBV6-1; j_call: TRBJ2-3; cdr3_nt: TGTGCCAGCAGCGCCCCGGGACTAGCGGGGGTGGCAGATACGCAGTATTTT; cdr3_aa: CASSAPGLAGVADTQYF
d_call: NA; clone_size: many; v_call: TRBV27; j_call: TRBJ2-1; cdr3_nt: TGTGCCAGCAGTTTTGGGCGGTTCAATGAGCAGTTCTTC; cdr3_aa: CASSFGRFNEQFF
d_call: NA; clone_size: many; v_call: TRBV2; j_call: TRBJ2-5; cdr3_nt: TGTGCCAGCGTTTTGTTGGGGTCGGAACAAGAGACCCAGTACTTC; cdr3_aa: CASVLLGSEQETQYF
d_call: NA; clone_size: many; v_call: TRBV9; j_call: TRBJ1-4; cdr3_nt: TGTGCCAGCAGCGTAGGTCTACAGGGAACTAATGAAAAACTGTTTTTT; cdr3_aa: CASSVGLQGTNEKLFF
d_call: NA; clone_size: many; v_call: TRBV15; j_call: TRBJ1-1; cdr3_nt: TGTGCCACCAGCGGGCAGGAGGACACTGAAGCTTTCTTT; cdr3_aa: CATSGQEDTEAFF
d_call: NA; clone_size: many; v_call: TRBV12-3/TRBV12-4; j_call: TRBJ2-1; cdr3_nt: TGTGCCAGCAGCCCCACGGGCTCGAGCTCCTACAATGAGCAGTTCTTC; cdr3_aa: CASSPTGSSSYNEQFF
d_call: NA; clone_size: many; v_call: TRBV9; j_call: TRBJ2-1; cdr3_nt: TGTGCCAGCAGCGTAGAGAGCTCCTACAATGAGCAGTTCTTC; cdr3_aa: CASSVESSYNEQFF
d_call: NA; clone_size: many; v_call: TRBV20-1; j_call: TRBJ2-1; cdr3_nt: TGCAGTGCTAGAGACCCCGGTAACAGCGGGTGGACCTACAATGAGCAGTTCTTC; cdr3_aa: CSARDPGNSGWTYNEQFF
d_call: NA; clone_size: few; v_call: TRBV18; j_call: TRBJ2-3; cdr3_nt: TGTGCCAGCTCACTCCGGGACAGCACAGATACGCAGTATTTT; cdr3_aa: CASSLRDSTDTQYF
d_call: NA; clone_size: NA; v_call: TRBV12-3/TRBV12-4; j_call: TRBJ2-1; cdr3_nt: TGTGCCAGCAGTTTAAGAACTCTCGGGCCATACAATGAGCAGTTCTTC; cdr3_aa: CASSLRTLGPYNEQFF
d_call: NA; clone_size: many; v_call: TRBV25-1; j_call: TRBJ2-7; cdr3_nt: TGTGCCACCCTTCACCTCTCCGGACCCTACGAGCAGTACTTC; cdr3_aa: CATLHLSGPYEQYF
d_call: NA; clone_size: many; v_call: TRBV29-1; j_call: TRBJ2-3; cdr3_nt: TGCAGCGTCGGATCTACCCTTCGCACAGATACGCAGTATTTT; cdr3_aa: CSVGSTLRTDTQYF
d_call: NA; clone_size: many; v_call: TRBV29-1; j_call: TRBJ2-1; cdr3_nt: TGCAGCGTTGAAGATCGCGGGGTGGATGAGCAGTTCTTC; cdr3_aa: CSVEDRGVDEQFF
d_call: NA; clone_size: few; v_call: TRBV21-1; j_call: TRBJ2-7; cdr3_nt: TGTGCCAGCAGCACTCGGTCGCAGGGGGAGGCCTACGAGCAGTACTTC; cdr3_aa: CASSTRSQGEAYEQYF
d_call: NA; clone_size: few; v_call: TRBV6-6; j_call: TRBJ2-5; cdr3_nt: TGTGCCAGCACCTTACAGACAGTCTCCCAAGAGACCCAGAACTTC; cdr3_aa: CASTLQTVSQETQNF
d_call: NA; clone_size: many; v_call: TRBV7-2; j_call: TRBJ2-1; cdr3_nt: TGTGCCAGCAGGACGGATGAGGGAGGCTCCTACAATGAGCAGTTCTTC; cdr3_aa: CASRTDEGGSYNEQFF
d_call: TRBD1; clone_size: many; v_call: TRBV5-5; j_call: TRBJ1-1; cdr3_nt: TGTGCAAACGGACAGGAGTCGAACACTGAAGCTTTCTTT; cdr3_aa: CANGQESNTEAFF
d_call: NA; clone_size: NA; v_call: TRBV12-3/TRBV12-4; j_call: TRBJ2-1; cdr3_nt: TGTGCCATCATCGGGGGGCGCAATGAGCAGTTCTTC; cdr3_aa: CAIIGGRNEQFF
d_call: NA; clone_size: few; v_call: TRBV6-5; j_call: TRBJ1-2; cdr3_nt: TGTGCCAGCAGTTACTCGGCACTCTATGGCTACACCTTC; cdr3_aa: CASSYSALYGYTF